The sequence of this T cell receptor (beta chain) was determined in a study of vaccination effects on CD4 cells after COVID-19. Study-wide background: Convalescent patients (n = two) were sampled 16 days and one week prevaccination. Supplemented with approximately 10 IU/ml IL-2 and about 10 ug/ml peptides, roughly 2 million PBMC per well were kept in culture.

Trimming pared 9 bases from V and 6 bases from J, leaving 10 bases between. The V gene's germline CDR1 is SNHLY and CDR2 FYNNEI. This CDR3 contains 11 residues. Concerning this clone itself: Its specificity is not known.

The method was immunoSEQ multiplex PCR; TCRdb's version includes in-frame clones alone and lacks a portion of them. This repertoire shows more than 60,000 clones, approximately 70% found once; its top ten account for approximately 20%. Isolation of CD4+ T cells took place after 10 days of culture. Confirmation by PCR established that the person had SARS-CoV-2 infection between March and December 2020. This chain joins TRBV2 and TRBJ2-3; possible D gene TRBD1, 5 bases. The clonotype originates from a human donor who had a prior SARS-CoV-2 infection. The sequencing here drew on CD4+ T cells from PBMCs cultured without peptide, taken before COVID-19 vaccination. The DNA for the CDR3 is TGTGCCAGTAATAAGGGGGATACGCAGTATTTT. Protein: CASNKGDTQYF.